The T cell receptor (beta chain) described here comes from a study of cytomegalovirus exposure and HLA in healthy donors. This CDR3 is 13 amino acids long. Germline V gene sequence: CDR1 MNHEY, CDR2 SVGAGI. Trimming removed 7 bases from V and 7 bases from J; junction bases left unmatched: 3. The PCR made use of 60 Vbeta and 13 Jbeta primers. Only in-frame clones appear in the TCRdb table, and some are missing; sequencing was by immunoSEQ multiplex PCR. Of roughly 200,000 clones detected, 87% appear once; the ten largest clones hold 1% to 1.5%. This TCR was sampled from a man aged 25 to 40 in good health and CMV-seronegative. The specimen sequenced was PBMCs. The J gene is TRBJ2-1, the V gene TRBV6-5; 11 bases map to TRBD2. The CDR3 here is CASIGTSGNEQFF. The CDR3 DNA is TGTGCCAGCATCGGGACTAGCGGTAATGAGCAGTTCTTC.